The entry below gives a single T cell receptor beta chain sequence along with its context. Which antigen it targets is not known. The input lacks base qualities; no much larger clone sits a single base away. The CDR3 regions of human TCRbeta chains were analyzed by immunosequencing. Under the source paper's analysis protocol: Repertoire TCRs were checked for matches against a reference library of SARS-CoV-2-specific TCRs that had been generated using the MIRA antigen-specificity platform. Breadth was defined as the fraction of unique TCRs that were SARS-CoV-2-associated. Depth was defined as the fraction of total T cells that were SARS-CoV-2-associated. Using the MIRA data, every spike-specific TCR was mapped to the spike region that the TCR reacted to and assigned to either a CD4 or a CD8 class. Log10-transformed breadth and depth values were compared by one-way ANOVA with Sidak's multiple comparisons tests. What TCRdb holds here is the immuneACCESS table cut down to in-frame rearrangements. Part of the clones is not present; checked against another copy, under half of the missing clones reflect an unresolved V gene, and the others are unexplained. That table gives V, J and clone size, and the DNA gave D and trimming. The sample table records roughly 140,000 clones; about 86% of these occur just once. The top ten clonotypes cover around 3.5% of the sample.

The data are from a study of T cell responses to AZD1222 COVID-19 vaccine listed by TCRdb under 2021. Background for the entire study: AZD1222 recipients given second doses at about 4 weeks or at about 12 weeks were pooled, since spike-specific TCR depth and breadth were not found to differ between the two schedules. A total of about 230 trial participants underwent TCR sequencing, of whom some 210 received two doses of AZD1222 and about 25 received two doses of the MenACWY control vaccine. Enrollment into the trials was organized by age into subgroups of 18-55, 56-69 and 70-plus years, and those subgroups contained 148, 28 and 57 TCR-sequenced participants, respectively. Study-level results and caveats: No day 14 peak-response samples were available, so repertoires were characterized only after the peak T cell response. In the small 56-69-year group, the increase in depth fell short of significance, most likely because of low power. Participants were mostly white British, with more females than males. The authors suggested clonal diversity may have been underestimated. The vaccine-associated CD4 TCRs covered the entire spike protein, and the dominant responses fell in regions 160-218 and 743-854. Conclusions about previously exposed vaccinees are limited because only five to seven AZD1222 recipients were SARS-CoV-2 seropositive at baseline. Epitopes outside the regions mutated in the B.1.351 and B.1.1.7 variants were reportedly recognized by nearly half of the unique spike-specific TCRs. A significant rise in spike-specific TCR breadth and depth was observed after two AZD1222 doses relative to day 0 and relative to MenACWY recipients.

Taken from cysteine to phenylalanine, the CDR3 has 16 residues. CDR3 DNA only is kept here, 48 bases in frame from base 1. V loses 0 bases, J loses 5 bases, and the germline ends lie 14 bases apart. As encoded in the germline V gene (reference sequence), CDR1 is LNHDA while CDR2 is SQIVND. The time point label on this specimen signifies: baseline before first vaccination. Samples from vaccinated people were obtained from the UK trials COV001 and COV002, which included a single-blind randomized controlled phase 2/3 trial of AZD1222 (ChAdOx1 nCoV-19) in healthy adults. Trial participant PBMC samples were collected at day 0 and day 28 after the second dose for TCRbeta chain sequencing.

The TCR comes from an adult in good health. The chain couples TRBV19 to TRBJ1-5; perhaps TRBD1 is the D gene, with 6 bases matching. Material: peripheral blood, obtained on day 0 of AZD1222 vaccination. The CDR3 reads as follows: CASSIDLGGNDQPQHF. Read as DNA, the sequence is TGTGCCAGTAGTATAGACCTTGGGGGCAATGATCAGCCCCAGCATTTT. With all but the CDR3 taken from the reference TRBV19 and TRBJ1-5 genes, the full variable domain is: DGGITQSPKYLFRKEGQNVTLSCEQNLNHDAMYWYRQDPGQGLRLIYYSQIVNDFQKGDIAEGYSVSREKKESFPLTVTSAQKNPTAFYLCASSIDLGGNDQPQHFGDGTRLSIL.